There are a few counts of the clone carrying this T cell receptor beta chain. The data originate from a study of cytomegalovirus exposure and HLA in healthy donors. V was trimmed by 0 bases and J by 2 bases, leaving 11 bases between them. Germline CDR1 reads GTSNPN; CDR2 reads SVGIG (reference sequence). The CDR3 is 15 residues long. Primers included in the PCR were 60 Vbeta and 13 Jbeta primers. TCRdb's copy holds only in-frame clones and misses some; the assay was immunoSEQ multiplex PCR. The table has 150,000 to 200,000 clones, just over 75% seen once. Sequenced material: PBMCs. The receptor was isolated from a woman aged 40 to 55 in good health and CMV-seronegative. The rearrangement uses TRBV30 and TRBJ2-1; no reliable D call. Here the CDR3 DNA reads TGTGCCTGGAGTGTAGGCCAGGAACCCTACAATGAGCAGTTCTTC. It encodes CAWSVGQEPYNEQFF.